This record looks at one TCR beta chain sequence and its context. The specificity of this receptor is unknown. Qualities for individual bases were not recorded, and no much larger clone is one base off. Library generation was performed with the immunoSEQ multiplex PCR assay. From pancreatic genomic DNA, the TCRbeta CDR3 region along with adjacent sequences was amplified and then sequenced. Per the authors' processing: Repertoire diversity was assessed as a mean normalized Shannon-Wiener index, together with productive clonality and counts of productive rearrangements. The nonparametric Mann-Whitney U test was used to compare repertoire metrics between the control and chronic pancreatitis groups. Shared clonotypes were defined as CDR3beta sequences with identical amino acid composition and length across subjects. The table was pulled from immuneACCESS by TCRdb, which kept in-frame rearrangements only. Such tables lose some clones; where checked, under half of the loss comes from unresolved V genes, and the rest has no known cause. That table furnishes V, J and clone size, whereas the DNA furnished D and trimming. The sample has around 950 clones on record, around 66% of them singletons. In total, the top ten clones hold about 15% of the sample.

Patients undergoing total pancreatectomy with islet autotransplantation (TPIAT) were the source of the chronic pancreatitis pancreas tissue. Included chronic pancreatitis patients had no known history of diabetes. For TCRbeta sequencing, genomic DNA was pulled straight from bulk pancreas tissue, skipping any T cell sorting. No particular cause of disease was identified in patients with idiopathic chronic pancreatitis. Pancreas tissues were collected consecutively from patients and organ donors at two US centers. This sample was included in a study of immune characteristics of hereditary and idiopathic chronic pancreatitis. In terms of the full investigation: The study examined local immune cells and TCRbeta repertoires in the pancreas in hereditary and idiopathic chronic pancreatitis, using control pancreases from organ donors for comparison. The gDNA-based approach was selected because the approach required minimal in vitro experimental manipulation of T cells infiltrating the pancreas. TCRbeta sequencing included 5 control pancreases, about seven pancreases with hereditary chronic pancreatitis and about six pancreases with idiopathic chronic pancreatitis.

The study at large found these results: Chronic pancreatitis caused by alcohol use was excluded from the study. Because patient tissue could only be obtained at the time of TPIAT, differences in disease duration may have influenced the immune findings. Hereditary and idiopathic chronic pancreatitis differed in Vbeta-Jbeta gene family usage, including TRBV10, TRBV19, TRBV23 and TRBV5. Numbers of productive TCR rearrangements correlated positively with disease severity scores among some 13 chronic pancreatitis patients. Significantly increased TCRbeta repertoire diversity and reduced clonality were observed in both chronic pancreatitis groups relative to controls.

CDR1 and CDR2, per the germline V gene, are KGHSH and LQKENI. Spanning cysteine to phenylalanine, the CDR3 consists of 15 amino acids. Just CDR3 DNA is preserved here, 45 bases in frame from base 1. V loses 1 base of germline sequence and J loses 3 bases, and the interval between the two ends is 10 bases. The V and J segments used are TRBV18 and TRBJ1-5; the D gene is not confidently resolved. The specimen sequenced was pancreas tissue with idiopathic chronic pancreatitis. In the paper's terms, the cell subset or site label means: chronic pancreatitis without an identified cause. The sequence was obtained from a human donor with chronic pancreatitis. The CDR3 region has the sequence CASSPLQADNQPQHF. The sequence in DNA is TGTGCCAGCTCACCACTGCAGGCCGACAATCAGCCCCAGCATTTT.